This record concerns one T cell receptor beta chain sequence. No antigen is known for it. Within one base of it there is no much larger clone, and no base qualities were kept. This specimen comes from a study of blood T cell repertoires in COVID-19 (dated by TCRdb to the early 2020s). Regarding the research as a whole: Samples from collaborators originated in the United States, Italy and Spain and spanned both the acute and convalescent phases of COVID-19. The samples were drawn from the first 160 participants of the ongoing ImmuneRACE study and from 1,200 or so subjects provided by 6 global collaborators. Subjects who had been exposed to COVID-19, were actively infected with it, or had recovered from it provided the deeply sampled blood TCRbeta repertoires that made up the dataset. Where available, HLA class I and class II types were obtained from metadata supplied by the sample provider rather than from assay-based typing. A freely available public database, intended as a resource for researchers studying the immune response to SARS-CoV-2, is where the repertoires were released. Sample metadata almost always included a de-identified subject ID, COVID-19 status, age in years and sex. The prospective study material was composed of cDNA or gDNA derived from T cells, B-cell-depleted T cells, or PBMCs.

Each collaborating institution followed its own protocols to collect whole blood in K2EDTA tubes. Collaborator samples were shipped for TCRbeta analysis as frozen whole blood, isolated PBMCs, or DNA extracted from either sample type. General conclusions and limits of the study: Clinical and demographic metadata were provided uncurated, with the amount varying by source and participant.

Reading the germline V gene gives CDR1 SGHRS and CDR2 YFSETQ. Here V drops 0 bases and J drops 1 base, and the junction holds 3 bases not matched to any gene. The CDR3 holds 15 amino acids from the cysteine to the phenylalanine. Only the CDR3 region is kept as DNA, spanning 45 bases read in frame from base 1. The immunoSEQ Assay, a bias-controlled multiplex PCR, was used to amplify TCRbeta CDR3 regions from genomic DNA. As for how the authors treated the data: Within the assay, amplification of reference gene primers was used to estimate how many nucleated cells each sample contained. To quantify the absolute abundance of each unique TCRbeta CDR3 rearrangement, sequence reads were collapsed and filtered. Productive Simpson clonality was computed per sample as the square root of Simpson's diversity index over productive rearrangements. The table comes from immuneACCESS by way of TCRdb, which keeps in-frame sequences with V and J called. Part of the clones is missing from these tables; in studies checked, under half for an unresolved V gene and the rest for unknown reasons. The V and J calls and the clone size are those of that table, but D and trimming were determined from the DNA. The sample records nearly 110,000 clones, around 92% of which are singletons. The ten largest clones represent about 5.3% of the sample.

Sequencing used peripheral blood. This receptor was obtained from a man aged 35 to 55 with active or convalescent COVID-19. The sequence links TRBV5-1 to TRBJ1-1, with 7 bases in between that match TRBD1. Here is the DNA: TGCGCCAGCAGCTTGGCGACAGGGTCGAACACTGAAGCTTTCTTT. It specifies CASSLATGSNTEAFF.